This TCR beta chain was captured by sequencing in a study of PD-L1 blockade in urothelial cancer. Study-wide context: Males with urothelial cancer arising in the bladder constituted most of the 29 patients. Analyses used blood from 3 weeks (second dose) and 6 weeks after treatment start. Whole-study results and caveats: Better progression-free and overall survival followed lower pretreatment blood clonality.

The repertoire was sequenced with immunoSEQ multiplex PCR; TCRdb's copy has only in-frame clones and lacks some. The sample lists approximately 67,000 clones, around 86% occurring once. As concerns this clone: Its antigen is not known.

Time point defined: pretreatment peripheral blood. Sample numbers ranged from 1 to 8 per patient, encompassing pretreatment and on-treatment collections. This CDR3 is 14 amino acids long. The V end was cut by 4 bases, the J end by 6 bases, with 13 bases between. Per germline, CDR1 WNHNN and CDR2 SYGVQD (reference sequence). Sequences were derived from PBMCs, sampled around atezolizumab (anti-PD-L1) treatment. This sequence was found in a man aged 60-69 years with urothelial cancer. The V and J genes are TRBV10-1 and TRBJ2-1; TRBD2 might be the D (7 bases). CDR3: CASSAGGAVNEQFF. The CDR3 DNA reads as TGCGCCAGCAGTGCTGGGGGGGCGGTCAATGAGCAGTTCTTC.